The entry that follows covers one T cell receptor (beta chain) sequence. The data were taken from a study of technical replicates of blood from a few donors. Germline V gene data show CDR1 as SGDLS and CDR2 as YYNGEE. The V gene lost 4 bases and the J gene lost 3 bases, with 19 bases spanning the gap. The CDR3 totals 16 residues. The method was immunoSEQ multiplex PCR; TCRdb's version includes in-frame clones alone and lacks a portion of them. The table lists under 80,000 clones, approximately 91% of them singletons, with 0.3% to 0.5% in the top ten. The TCR originated in a human donor in good health. Some clones in this sample may be carry-over from other donors' samples. The chain is built from TRBV9 and TRBJ1-1, with D tentatively TRBD1 (5 bases). The sequenced sample consisted of T cells isolated from PBMCs. The chain's CDR3 is CASSQSLQAQDTEAFF. For the CDR3, the DNA is TGTGCCAGCAGCCAATCCCTACAGGCCCAAGACACTGAAGCTTTCTTT.